A single sample gave rise to the 8 T cell receptor beta chains below, sequenced in a study of control samples from healthy donors and cancer patients. Data came from immunoSEQ multiplex PCR; TCRdb stores just in-frame clones and leaves some out. The sample holds fewer than 70,000 clones, 90% to 95% seen once. The specimen sequenced was blood. The source of these receptors is a man aged 30 to 45 in good health.

The chain uses TRBV5-6 and TRBJ1-2; a possible D gene is TRBD1 (6 bases). The germline gives CDR1 SGHDT, CDR2 YYEEEE. Trimming pared 0 bases from V and 7 bases from J, leaving 16 bases between. CDR3 length: 15 amino acids. CDR3 sequence (DNA): TGTGCCAGCAGCTTGGTTGGGGGGGCGCAAACTGGCTACACCTTC. Translated, it gives CASSLVGGAQTGYTF.

This chain connects TRBV5-4 to TRBJ1-2; a possible D gene is TRBD1 (6 bases). The germline V and J ends were trimmed by 2 bases and 7 bases, with 15 bases remaining between them. The CDR3 contains 14 residues. CDR1 is SGHNT and CDR2 is YYREEE in the germline V gene (reference sequence). The CDR3 DNA sequence: TGTGCCAGCAGCTTAGACGGGACAATGCGTGGCTACACCTTC. Protein sequence: CASSLDGTMRGYTF.

The chain carries TRBV6-6 and TRBJ1-2; D call uncertain. Germline V gene lookup returns CDR1 MNHNY and CDR2 SVGAGI (reference sequence). V was cut by 8 bases and J by 4 bases, with 20 bases left in between. This CDR3 spans 15 amino acids. The CDR3 is CASLGWSLESYGYTF. The CDR3, as DNA: TGTGCCAGCCTGGGGTGGTCTTTGGAATCCTATGGCTACACCTTC.

This chain links TRBV4-1 with TRBJ2-7, with D possibly TRBD2 on 5 matching bases. The length of the CDR3 is 15 residues. CDR1 is MGHRA and CDR2 is YSYEKL in the germline V gene. The V gene lost 2 bases and the J gene lost 4 bases, with 15 bases spanning the gap. This CDR3 is CASSQKSGFKYEQYF. CDR3 DNA sequence: TGCGCCAGCAGCCAAAAGTCGGGGTTTAAGTACGAGCAGTACTTC.

The chain couples TRBV28 to TRBJ2-7, with D possibly matching TRBD1 (5 bases). CDR1 is MDHEN, CDR2 SYDVKM, per germline. The CDR3 runs to 12 residues. Trimming took 4 bases from V and 6 from J, leaving 10 bases between them. The CDR3 sequence: CASSSPQGEQYF. The CDR3 DNA follows: TGTGCCAGCAGTTCCCCCCAGGGCGAGCAGTACTTC.

The chain links TRBV5-6 to TRBJ2-7, with no clear D. The CDR3 totals 15 residues. CDR1 is SGHDT, CDR2 YYEEEE, per germline. Trimming removed 2 bases from V and 2 bases from J, with 14 bases in between. The CDR3 reads CASSLRQTFPYEQYF. DNA of the CDR3: TGTGCCAGCAGCTTAAGACAAACATTCCCCTACGAGCAGTACTTC.

V usage is TRBV4-1 and J usage is TRBJ2-3; 11 bases line up with TRBD2. J was trimmed by 2 bases and V by 4 bases; bases with no gene match: 11. The CDR3 consists of 18 residues. The germline V gene encodes CDR1 MGHRA and CDR2 YSYEKL. The CDR3 nucleotides are TGCGCCAGCAGCCTAAACTGGATTAGCGGGGGGGCCACAGATACGCAGTATTTT. It specifies CASSLNWISGGATDTQYF.

V and J are TRBV30 and TRBJ1-5; 9 nucleotides line up with TRBD1. The germline CDR1 and CDR2 sequences are GTSNPN and SVGIG (reference sequence). The CDR3 runs to 16 residues. Unmatched junction bases numbered 12, after V lost 2 bases and J lost 7 bases. DNA of the CDR3: TGTGCCTGGAGTCGCCCGGTACAGGGGGCAGGACAGCCCCAGCATTTT. It translates to CAWSRPVQGAGQPQHF.